A selection of T cell receptor beta chains follows, all from one sample in a study of radiation and T cells in renal cell carcinoma. The method was immunoSEQ multiplex PCR; TCRdb's version includes in-frame clones alone and lacks a portion of them. The sample contains approximately 15,000 clones, approximately 58% of which appear only once. The sample was tumor tissue, taken from a patient whose treatment was nephrectomy without radiotherapy. These receptor sequences come from a middle-aged man with renal cell carcinoma. Both conserved end residues are part of each CDR3. Fields, in order: clone size, V gene, D gene, J gene, CDR3 protein, CDR3 DNA. D genes are given only for firm matches. Only some rows state a clone size, as once, few, many or a class for expanded clones.

abundance: NA
v_gene: TRBV6-5
d_gene: NA
j_gene: TRBJ1-5
CDR3aa: CASGGTGNQPQHF
CDR3nt: TGTGCCAGCGGAGGCACAGGCAATCAGCCCCAGCATTTT

abundance: NA
v_gene: TRBV5-5
d_gene: NA
j_gene: TRBJ1-5
CDR3aa: CASSLGNNQPQHF
CDR3nt: TGTGCCAGCAGCTTGGGGAACAATCAGCCCCAGCATTTT

abundance: few
v_gene: TRBV9
d_gene: NA
j_gene: TRBJ1-2
CDR3aa: CASSVVERPTGLGGYTF
CDR3nt: TGTGCCAGCAGCGTAGTGGAGCGCCCGACTGGGTTAGGTGGCTACACCTTC

abundance: once
v_gene: TRBV19
d_gene: NA
j_gene: TRBJ2-3
CDR3aa: CASSILGADTQYF
CDR3nt: TGTGCCAGTAGTATTTTAGGGGCAGATACGCAGTATTTT

abundance: NA
v_gene: TRBV27
d_gene: TRBD1
j_gene: TRBJ1-6
CDR3aa: CASSRWDRGNSPLHF
CDR3nt: TGTGCCAGCAGTCGATGGGACAGGGGAAATTCACCCCTCCACTTT

abundance: medium-sized
v_gene: TRBV7-8
d_gene: NA
j_gene: TRBJ2-3
CDR3aa: CASSLLGGTDTQYF
CDR3nt: TGTGCCAGCAGCTTGCTAGGAGGCACAGATACGCAGTATTTT

abundance: NA
v_gene: TRBV7-8
d_gene: NA
j_gene: TRBJ1-1
CDR3aa: CASYPQGLNTEAFF
CDR3nt: TGTGCCAGCTACCCCCAGGGACTGAACACTGAAGCTTTCTTT

abundance: few
v_gene: TRBV29-1
d_gene: NA
j_gene: TRBJ2-7
CDR3aa: CSVEGGISYEQYF
CDR3nt: TGCAGCGTTGAAGGGGGAATCTCCTACGAGCAGTACTTC

abundance: NA
v_gene: TRBV6-4
d_gene: TRBD2
j_gene: TRBJ2-2
CDR3aa: CASSEETSDTGELFF
CDR3nt: TGTGCCAGCAGTGAGGAGACTAGCGACACCGGGGAGCTGTTTTTT

abundance: NA
v_gene: TRBV11-2
d_gene: NA
j_gene: TRBJ2-1
CDR3aa: CASSLEFDRSQYSSYNEQFF
CDR3nt: TGTGCCAGCAGCTTAGAGTTCGACAGATCCCAATATAGCTCCTACAATGAGCAGTTCTTC

abundance: NA
v_gene: TRBV7-9
d_gene: NA
j_gene: TRBJ1-1
CDR3aa: CASSLDGSPEAFF
CDR3nt: TGTGCCAGCAGCTTAGATGGCAGTCCTGAAGCTTTCTTT

abundance: NA
v_gene: TRBV9
d_gene: TRBD1
j_gene: TRBJ1-1
CDR3aa: CASSVSGTANTEAFF
CDR3nt: TGTGCCAGCAGCGTTTCCGGGACAGCGAACACTGAAGCTTTCTTT

abundance: NA
v_gene: TRBV5-4
d_gene: NA
j_gene: TRBJ1-5
CDR3aa: CASSQDPVNQPQHF
CDR3nt: TGCGCCAGCAGCCAAGACCCGGTTAATCAGCCCCAGCATTTT

abundance: medium-sized
v_gene: TRBV7-9
d_gene: NA
j_gene: TRBJ2-2
CDR3aa: CASSFGSNTGELFF
CDR3nt: TGTGCCAGCAGCTTCGGCTCGAACACCGGGGAGCTGTTTTTT

abundance: few
v_gene: TRBV28
d_gene: NA
j_gene: TRBJ1-2
CDR3aa: CASSLSGDSYGYTF
CDR3nt: TGTGCCAGCAGTTTATCCGGAGACAGCTATGGCTACACCTTC

abundance: NA
v_gene: TRBV18
d_gene: NA
j_gene: TRBJ1-1
CDR3aa: CASSPPSQPNTEAFF
CDR3nt: TGTGCCAGCTCACCACCGTCGCAACCTAACACTGAAGCTTTCTTT

abundance: NA
v_gene: TRBV7-8
d_gene: NA
j_gene: TRBJ1-6
CDR3aa: CASSLSAYSPLHF
CDR3nt: TGTGCCAGCAGCTTAAGTGCTTATTCACCCCTCCACTTT

abundance: NA
v_gene: TRBV5-6
d_gene: NA
j_gene: TRBJ2-7
CDR3aa: CASSLISTTNYEQYF
CDR3nt: TGTGCCAGCAGCTTGATTTCGACAACAAACTACGAGCAGTACTTC

abundance: NA
v_gene: TRBV5-4
d_gene: TRBD1
j_gene: TRBJ1-1
CDR3aa: CASNYRGRDTEAFF
CDR3nt: TGTGCCAGCAACTACAGGGGTAGGGACACTGAAGCTTTCTTT

abundance: few
v_gene: TRBV6-6
d_gene: TRBD1
j_gene: TRBJ2-7
CDR3aa: CASSGGQGASYEQYF
CDR3nt: TGTGCCAGCAGTGGCGGACAGGGGGCCTCCTACGAGCAGTACTTC

abundance: NA
v_gene: TRBV4-2
d_gene: NA
j_gene: TRBJ1-4
CDR3aa: CASSQVESTGGEKLFF
CDR3nt: TGTGCCAGCAGCCAAGTGGAAAGTACGGGGGGCGAAAAACTGTTTTTT

abundance: NA
v_gene: TRBV7-2
d_gene: NA
j_gene: TRBJ1-2
CDR3aa: CASRKTGSYGYTF
CDR3nt: TGTGCCAGCAGAAAGACAGGAAGCTATGGCTACACCTTC

abundance: NA
v_gene: TRBV5-8
d_gene: NA
j_gene: TRBJ1-6
CDR3aa: CASSPGRPSSYNSPLHF
CDR3nt: TGTGCCAGCAGCCCGGGACGTCCGAGCTCCTATAATTCACCCCTCCACTTT

abundance: NA
v_gene: TRBV9
d_gene: NA
j_gene: TRBJ1-6
CDR3aa: CASSPRVENSPLHF
CDR3nt: TGTGCCAGCAGCCCCCGGGTCGAGAATTCACCCCTCCACTTT

abundance: NA
v_gene: TRBV11-2
d_gene: NA
j_gene: TRBJ2-5
CDR3aa: CASSLLGGGKTQYF
CDR3nt: TGTGCCAGCAGCTTATTAGGCGGGGGCAAGACCCAGTACTTC

abundance: NA
v_gene: TRBV5-1
d_gene: NA
j_gene: TRBJ2-5
CDR3aa: CASSLSTGQQETQYF
CDR3nt: TGCGCCAGCAGCTTGAGTACAGGGCAGCAAGAGACCCAGTACTTC

abundance: NA
v_gene: TRBV11-3
d_gene: NA
j_gene: TRBJ2-5
CDR3aa: CASSLDGLRETQYF
CDR3nt: TGTGCCAGCAGCTTAGACGGCCTAAGAGAGACCCAGTACTTC

abundance: NA
v_gene: TRBV15
d_gene: NA
j_gene: TRBJ1-6
CDR3aa: CATSRDQAGQGSPLHF
CDR3nt: TGTGCCACCAGCAGAGATCAGGCAGGGCAAGGGTCACCCCTCCACTTT

abundance: NA
v_gene: TRBV27
d_gene: NA
j_gene: TRBJ1-5
CDR3aa: CASSLGYSNQPQHF
CDR3nt: TGTGCCAGCAGTTTAGGCTATAGCAATCAGCCCCAGCATTTT

abundance: medium-sized
v_gene: TRBV5-8
d_gene: TRBD1
j_gene: TRBJ1-5
CDR3aa: CASSTGQGKFYWDQPQHF
CDR3nt: TGTGCCAGCAGCACCGGACAGGGGAAGTTTTACTGGGATCAGCCCCAGCATTTT

abundance: NA
v_gene: TRBV5-4
d_gene: TRBD2
j_gene: TRBJ2-3
CDR3aa: CASRYSGGTQYF
CDR3nt: TGTGCCAGCAGGTATAGCGGGGGAACGCAGTATTTT

abundance: NA
v_gene: TRBV7-9
d_gene: TRBD1
j_gene: TRBJ1-2
CDR3aa: CASSRDRDNYGYTF
CDR3nt: TGTGCCAGCAGCCGCGACAGGGATAACTATGGCTACACCTTC

abundance: NA
v_gene: TRBV5-1
d_gene: NA
j_gene: TRBJ1-4
CDR3aa: CASSSAGYNEKLFF
CDR3nt: TGCGCCAGCAGCTCAGCAGGTTATAATGAAAAACTGTTTTTT

abundance: few
v_gene: TRBV6-1
d_gene: NA
j_gene: TRBJ1-6
CDR3aa: CASSEGMARYSPLHF
CDR3nt: TGTGCCAGCAGTGAAGGGATGGCCCGGTATTCACCCCTCCACTTT

abundance: NA
v_gene: TRBV11-2
d_gene: NA
j_gene: TRBJ2-4
CDR3aa: CASSPPGRELAKNIQYF
CDR3nt: TGTGCCAGCAGCCCCCCGGGACGCGAGTTGGCCAAAAACATTCAGTACTTC

abundance: NA
v_gene: TRBV7-6
d_gene: TRBD2
j_gene: TRBJ2-3
CDR3aa: CASSPSGAGGPSTDTQYF
CDR3nt: TGTGCCAGCAGCCCGTCCGGTGCGGGGGGGCCTAGCACAGATACGCAGTATTTT

abundance: NA
v_gene: TRBV7-3
d_gene: NA
j_gene: TRBJ1-1
CDR3aa: CASSSLGGKRNTEAFF
CDR3nt: TGTGCCAGCAGCTCACTTGGGGGGAAGAGGAACACTGAAGCTTTCTTT

abundance: once
v_gene: TRBV5-4
d_gene: TRBD1
j_gene: TRBJ2-2
CDR3aa: CASSFGGTGRGTGELFF
CDR3nt: TGTGCCAGCAGCTTTGGAGGGACAGGGAGGGGTACCGGGGAGCTGTTTTTT

abundance: once
v_gene: TRBV6-5
d_gene: NA
j_gene: TRBJ2-1
CDR3aa: CASSYSQGHEQFF
CDR3nt: TGTGCCAGCAGTTACTCACAGGGCCATGAGCAGTTCTTC

abundance: once
v_gene: TRBV29-1
d_gene: NA
j_gene: TRBJ2-1
CDR3aa: CSVVAYNEQFF
CDR3nt: TGCAGCGTGGTGGCCTACAATGAGCAGTTCTTC

abundance: NA
v_gene: TRBV2
d_gene: NA
j_gene: TRBJ2-4
CDR3aa: CASSEEKAGAKNIQYF
CDR3nt: TGTGCCAGCAGTGAAGAAAAGGCAGGTGCCAAAAACATTCAGTACTTC

abundance: NA
v_gene: TRBV5-6
d_gene: NA
j_gene: TRBJ1-4
CDR3aa: CASSLGQTGEKLFF
CDR3nt: TGTGCCAGCAGCTTAGGACAGACGGGGGAAAAACTGTTTTTT

abundance: NA
v_gene: TRBV5-6
d_gene: NA
j_gene: TRBJ1-3
CDR3aa: CASSLVGRNTIYF
CDR3nt: TGTGCCAGCAGCTTGGTGGGGCGAAACACCATATATTTT

abundance: few
v_gene: TRBV12-5
d_gene: NA
j_gene: TRBJ2-1
CDR3aa: CASGLVEQFF
CDR3nt: TGTGCTAGTGGTTTGGTCGAGCAGTTCTTC

abundance: NA
v_gene: TRBV25-1
d_gene: NA
j_gene: TRBJ1-1
CDR3aa: CASSETRAVRTEAFF
CDR3nt: TGTGCCAGCAGTGAAACGCGGGCCGTGAGGACTGAAGCTTTCTTT

abundance: NA
v_gene: TRBV4-1
d_gene: NA
j_gene: TRBJ2-6
CDR3aa: CASSQGNSGANVLTF
CDR3nt: TGCGCCAGCAGCCAAGGGAACTCTGGGGCCAACGTCCTGACTTTC

abundance: once
v_gene: TRBV14
d_gene: NA
j_gene: TRBJ2-7
CDR3aa: CASSQGPGLSLHEQYF
CDR3nt: TGTGCCAGCAGCCAGGGTCCGGGACTCTCTCTCCACGAGCAGTACTTC